This TCR beta chain originates from a study of cytomegalovirus exposure and HLA in healthy donors. Assay: immunoSEQ multiplex PCR; the TCRdb copy retains only in-frame clones and omits some. The sample lists approximately 230,000 clones; about 88% were seen once. A remark on this clone: The identical CDR3 is also encoded by other nucleotide sequences in the sample.

There are 13 residues in the CDR3. V lost 4 bases and J 3 bases, leaving 10 bases between the germline ends. Germline V gives CDR1 MNHEY, CDR2 SMNVEV (reference sequence). Sequencing was performed on PBMCs. This sequence was found in a man in his late teens or twenties in good health and CMV-seropositive. The chain couples TRBV27 to TRBJ2-7, with D possibly being TRBD1 (6 bases). CDR3 sequence reads: CASSSVDSYEQYF. CDR3 DNA sequence: TGTGCCAGCAGTTCCGTGGACAGCTACGAGCAGTACTTC.